This T cell receptor (beta chain) was profiled in a study of immune evolution from preneoplasia to lung adenocarcinoma. Assay: immunoSEQ multiplex PCR; the TCRdb copy retains only in-frame clones and omits some. The data show 25,000 to 30,000 clones, with 65% to 75% seen just once and 4.5% to 7% held by the top ten. The source of this sequence is a person aged 55 to 75 with invasive lung adenocarcinoma. Some clones in this sample may be carry-over from other donors' samples. Sequenced sample: FFPE invasive lung adenocarcinoma tissue.

CDR3 nucleotides: TGCGCCAGTTCTCCCCTTCTCAACACCGGGGAGCTGTTTTTT. Translating gives CASSPLLNTGELFF. This chain connects TRBV4-1 to TRBJ2-2, with D unresolved. CDR3 length: 14 amino acids. V dropped 9 bases and J dropped 2 bases, with 13 bases sitting between them. CDR1 MGHRA and CDR2 YSYEKL come from the germline V gene.